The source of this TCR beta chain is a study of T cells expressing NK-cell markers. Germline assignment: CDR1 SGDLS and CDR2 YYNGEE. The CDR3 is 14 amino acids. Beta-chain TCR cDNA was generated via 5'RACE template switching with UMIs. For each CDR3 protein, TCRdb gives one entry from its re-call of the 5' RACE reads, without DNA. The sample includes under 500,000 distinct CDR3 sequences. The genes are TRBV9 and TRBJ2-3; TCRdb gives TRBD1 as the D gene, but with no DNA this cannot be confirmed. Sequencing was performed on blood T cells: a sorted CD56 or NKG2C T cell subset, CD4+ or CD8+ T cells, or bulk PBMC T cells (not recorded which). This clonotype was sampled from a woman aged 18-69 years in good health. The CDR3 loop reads CASSAAGVTDTQYF.